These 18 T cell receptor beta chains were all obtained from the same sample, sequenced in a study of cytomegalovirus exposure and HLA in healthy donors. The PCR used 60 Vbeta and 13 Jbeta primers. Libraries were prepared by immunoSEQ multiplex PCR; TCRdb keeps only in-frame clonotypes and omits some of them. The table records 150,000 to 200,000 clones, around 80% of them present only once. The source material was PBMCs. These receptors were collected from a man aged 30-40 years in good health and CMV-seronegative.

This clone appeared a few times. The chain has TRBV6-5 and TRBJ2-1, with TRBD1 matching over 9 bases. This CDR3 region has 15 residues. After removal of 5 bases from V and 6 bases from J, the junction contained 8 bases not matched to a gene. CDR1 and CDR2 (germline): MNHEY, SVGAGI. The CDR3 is CASSSWDRASNEQFF. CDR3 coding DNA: TGTGCCAGCAGTAGCTGGGACAGGGCTAGCAATGAGCAGTTCTTC.

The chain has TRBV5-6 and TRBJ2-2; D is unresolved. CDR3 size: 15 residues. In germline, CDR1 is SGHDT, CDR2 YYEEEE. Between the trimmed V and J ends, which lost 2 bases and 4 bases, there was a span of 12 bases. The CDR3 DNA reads TGTGCCAGCAGCTTAGGCCAGGTGATCACCGGGGAGCTGTTTTTT. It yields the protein CASSLGQVITGELFF.

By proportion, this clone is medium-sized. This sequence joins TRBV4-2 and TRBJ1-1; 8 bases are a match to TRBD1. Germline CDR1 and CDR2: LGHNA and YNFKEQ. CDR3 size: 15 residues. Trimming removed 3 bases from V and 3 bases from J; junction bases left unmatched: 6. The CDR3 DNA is TGTGCCAGCAGCCAGATACAGGGGGAAGACACTGAAGCTTTCTTT. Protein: CASSQIQGEDTEAFF.

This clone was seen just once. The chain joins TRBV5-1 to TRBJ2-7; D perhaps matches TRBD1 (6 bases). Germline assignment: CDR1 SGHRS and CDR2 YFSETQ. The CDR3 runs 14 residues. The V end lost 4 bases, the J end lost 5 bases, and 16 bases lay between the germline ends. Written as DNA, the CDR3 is TGCGCCAGCAGCCTGGTAGAGGGGGTAAACGAGCAGTACTTC. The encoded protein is CASSLVEGVNEQYF.

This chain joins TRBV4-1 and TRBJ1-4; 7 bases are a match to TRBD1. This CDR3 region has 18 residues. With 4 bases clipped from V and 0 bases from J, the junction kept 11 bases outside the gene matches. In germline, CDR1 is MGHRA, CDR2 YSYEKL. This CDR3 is CASSREGAGLATNEKLFF. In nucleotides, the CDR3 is TGCGCCAGCAGCCGAGAGGGGGCTGGCCTTGCAACTAATGAAAAACTGTTTTTT.

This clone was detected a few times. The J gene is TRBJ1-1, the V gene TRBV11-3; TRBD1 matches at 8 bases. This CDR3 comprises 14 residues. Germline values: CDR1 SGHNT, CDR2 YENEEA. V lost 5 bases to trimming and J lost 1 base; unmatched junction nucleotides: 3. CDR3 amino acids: CASSQGQANTEAFF. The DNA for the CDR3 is TGTGCCAGCAGCCAGGGACAGGCGAACACTGAAGCTTTCTTT. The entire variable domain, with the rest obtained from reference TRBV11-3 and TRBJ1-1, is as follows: EAGVVQSPRYKIIEKKQPVAFWCNPISGHNTLYWYLQNLGQGPELLIRYENEEAVDDSQLPKDRFSAERLKGVDSTLKIQPAELGDSAVYLCASSQGQANTEAFFGQGTRLTVV.

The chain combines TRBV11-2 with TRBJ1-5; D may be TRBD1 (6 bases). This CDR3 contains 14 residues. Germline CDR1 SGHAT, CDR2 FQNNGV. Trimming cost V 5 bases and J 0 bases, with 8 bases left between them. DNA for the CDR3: TGTGCCAGCAGCCCGGACAGTAGCAATCAGCCCCAGCATTTT. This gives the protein CASSPDSSNQPQHF.

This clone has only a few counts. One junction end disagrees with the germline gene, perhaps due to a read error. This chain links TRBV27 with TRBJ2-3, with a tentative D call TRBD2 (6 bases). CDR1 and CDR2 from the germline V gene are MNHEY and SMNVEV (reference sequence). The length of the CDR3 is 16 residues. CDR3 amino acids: CASSLGAGRPTNTQYF. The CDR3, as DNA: TGTGCCAGCAGTTTAGGGGCGGGGAGGCCCACAAATACGCAGTATTTT.

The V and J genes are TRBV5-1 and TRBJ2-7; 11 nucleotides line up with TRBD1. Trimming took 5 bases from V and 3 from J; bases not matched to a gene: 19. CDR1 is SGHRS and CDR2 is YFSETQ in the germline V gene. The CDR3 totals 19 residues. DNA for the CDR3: TGCGCCAGCAGTTCAAGGGGGGGGACAGGGGGTTTGGTAGGCTACGAGCAGTACTTC. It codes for CASSSRGGTGGLVGYEQYF.

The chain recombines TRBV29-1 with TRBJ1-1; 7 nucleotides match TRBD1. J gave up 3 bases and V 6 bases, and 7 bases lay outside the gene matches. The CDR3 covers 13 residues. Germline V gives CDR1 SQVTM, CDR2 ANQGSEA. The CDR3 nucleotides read TGCAGCGTCGCCCCTGACAGGGACACTGAAGCTTTCTTT. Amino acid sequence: CSVAPDRDTEAFF.

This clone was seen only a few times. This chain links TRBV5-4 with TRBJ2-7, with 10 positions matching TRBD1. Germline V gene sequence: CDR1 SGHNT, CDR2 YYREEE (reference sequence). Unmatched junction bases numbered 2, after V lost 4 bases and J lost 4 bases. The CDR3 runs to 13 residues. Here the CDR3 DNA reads TGTGCCAGCAGCCGGGACAGGGGATACGAGCAGTACTTC. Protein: CASSRDRGYEQYF.

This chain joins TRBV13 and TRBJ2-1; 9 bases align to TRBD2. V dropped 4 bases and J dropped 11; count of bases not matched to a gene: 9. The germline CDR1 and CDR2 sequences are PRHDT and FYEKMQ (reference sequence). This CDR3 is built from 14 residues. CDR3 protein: CASSSTLAGWKQFF. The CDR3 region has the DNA TGTGCCAGCAGCTCGACCCTAGCGGGGTGGAAGCAGTTCTTC.

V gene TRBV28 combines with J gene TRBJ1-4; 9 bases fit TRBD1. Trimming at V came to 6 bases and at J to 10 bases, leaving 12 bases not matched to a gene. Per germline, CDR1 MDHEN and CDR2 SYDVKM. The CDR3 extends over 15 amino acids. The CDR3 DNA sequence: TGTGCCAGCAGGGAAGCCGGGACAGGGATCGTAAAACTGTTTTTT. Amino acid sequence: CASREAGTGIVKLFF.

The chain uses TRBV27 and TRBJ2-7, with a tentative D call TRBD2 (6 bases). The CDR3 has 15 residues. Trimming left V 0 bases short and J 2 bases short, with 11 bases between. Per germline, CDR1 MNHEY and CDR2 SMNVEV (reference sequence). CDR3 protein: CASSLSRGFTYEQYF. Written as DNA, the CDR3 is TGTGCCAGCAGTTTATCTCGGGGGTTTACCTACGAGCAGTACTTC.

The CDR3 region is CASFWRGEDGYTF. The CDR3, as DNA: TGTGCCAGCTTCTGGCGGGGGGAAGATGGCTACACCTTC. The J gene is TRBJ1-2, the V gene TRBV7-8, with D possibly being TRBD1 (5 bases). CDR1 and CDR2 (germline): SGHVS, FQNEAQ. CDR3 size: 13 residues. With 8 bases removed from V and 6 bases from J, the gap between germline ends came to 16 bases.

CDR3 in amino acids: CAISESGTAYTEAFF. The CDR3 DNA reads TGTGCCATCAGTGAGTCGGGGACAGCCTACACTGAAGCTTTCTTT. This rearrangement joins TRBV10-3 to TRBJ1-1; 7 bases agree with TRBD1. With V trimmed by 0 bases and J by 3 bases, 4 bases remained unmatched. Germline V gives CDR1 ENHRY, CDR2 SYGVKD. The CDR3 is made up of 15 amino acids.

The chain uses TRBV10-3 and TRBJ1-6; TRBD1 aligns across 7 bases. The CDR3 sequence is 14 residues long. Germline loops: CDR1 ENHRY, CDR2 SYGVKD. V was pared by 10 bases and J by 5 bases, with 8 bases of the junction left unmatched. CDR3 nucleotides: TGTGCCACCAGCCGGGACAGAGATAATTCACCCCTCCACTTT. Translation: CATSRDRDNSPLHF.

The DNA for the CDR3 is TGTGCCAGCAGACCTGGGGGGACTGAAGCTTTCTTT. It translates to CASRPGGTEAFF. The chain joins TRBV7-9 to TRBJ1-1; D is perhaps TRBD1 (5 bases). The germline V gene encodes CDR1 SEHNR and CDR2 FQNEAQ (reference sequence). The CDR3 is 12 amino acids. The V end was cut by 6 bases, the J end by 5 bases, with 10 bases between.